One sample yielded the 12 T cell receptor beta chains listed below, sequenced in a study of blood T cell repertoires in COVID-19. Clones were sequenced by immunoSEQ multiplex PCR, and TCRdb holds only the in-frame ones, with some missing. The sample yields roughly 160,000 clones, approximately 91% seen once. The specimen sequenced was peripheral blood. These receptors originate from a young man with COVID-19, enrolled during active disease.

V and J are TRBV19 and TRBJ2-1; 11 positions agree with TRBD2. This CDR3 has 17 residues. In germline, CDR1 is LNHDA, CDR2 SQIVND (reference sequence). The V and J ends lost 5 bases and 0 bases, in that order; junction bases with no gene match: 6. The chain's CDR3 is CASSVETSGSSYNEQFF. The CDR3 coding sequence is TGTGCCAGTAGTGTCGAAACTAGCGGGAGCTCCTACAATGAGCAGTTCTTC.

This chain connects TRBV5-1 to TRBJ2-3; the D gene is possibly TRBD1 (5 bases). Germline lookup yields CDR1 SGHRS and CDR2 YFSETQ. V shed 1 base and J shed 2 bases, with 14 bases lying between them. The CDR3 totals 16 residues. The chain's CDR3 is CASSLRGPPDTDTQYF. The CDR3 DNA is TGCGCCAGCAGCTTGAGGGGCCCCCCGGACACAGATACGCAGTATTTT.

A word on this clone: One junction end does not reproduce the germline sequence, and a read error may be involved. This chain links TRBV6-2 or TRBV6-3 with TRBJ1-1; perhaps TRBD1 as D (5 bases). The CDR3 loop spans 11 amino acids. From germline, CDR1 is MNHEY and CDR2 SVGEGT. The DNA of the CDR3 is TGTGCCAGCACTTACGGGGCCTTGGCTTTCTTT. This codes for CASTYGALAFF.

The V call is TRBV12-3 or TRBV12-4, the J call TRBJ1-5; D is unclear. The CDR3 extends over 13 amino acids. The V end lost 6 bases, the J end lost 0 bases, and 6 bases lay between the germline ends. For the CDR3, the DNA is TGTGCCAGCAGCCCCGGTAGCAATCAGCCCCAGCATTTT. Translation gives CASSPGSNQPQHF.

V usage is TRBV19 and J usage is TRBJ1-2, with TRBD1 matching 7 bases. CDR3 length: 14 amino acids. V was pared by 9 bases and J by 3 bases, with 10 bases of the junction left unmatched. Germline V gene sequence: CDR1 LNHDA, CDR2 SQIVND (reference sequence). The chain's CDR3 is CASGDRLLHYGYTF. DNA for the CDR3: TGTGCCAGCGGGGACAGACTCCTTCACTATGGCTACACCTTC. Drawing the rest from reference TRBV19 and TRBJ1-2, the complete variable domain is DGGITQSPKYLFRKEGQNVTLSCEQNLNHDAMYWYRQDPGQGLRLIYYSQIVNDFQKGDIAEGYSVSREKKESFPLTVTSAQKNPTAFYLCASGDRLLHYGYTFGSGTRLTVV.

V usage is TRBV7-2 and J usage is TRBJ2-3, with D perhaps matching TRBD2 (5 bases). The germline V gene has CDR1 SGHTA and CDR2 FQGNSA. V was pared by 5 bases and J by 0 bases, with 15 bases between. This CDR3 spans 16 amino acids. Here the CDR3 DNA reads TGTGCCAGCAGCCCTCTCGGCGGGCCCAGCACAGATACGCAGTATTTT. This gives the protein CASSPLGGPSTDTQYF.

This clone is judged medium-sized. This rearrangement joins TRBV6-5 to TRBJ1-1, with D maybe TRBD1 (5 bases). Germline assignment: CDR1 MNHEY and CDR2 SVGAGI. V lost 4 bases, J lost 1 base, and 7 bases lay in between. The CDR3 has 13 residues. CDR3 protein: CASSFQGNTEAFF. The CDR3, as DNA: TGTGCCAGCAGTTTTCAGGGGAACACTGAAGCTTTCTTT.

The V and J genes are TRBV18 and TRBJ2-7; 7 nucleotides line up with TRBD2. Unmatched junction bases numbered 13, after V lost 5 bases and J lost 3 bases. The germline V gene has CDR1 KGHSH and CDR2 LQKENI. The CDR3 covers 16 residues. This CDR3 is CASSTQPTGGGYEQYF. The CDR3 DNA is TGTGCCAGCTCAACCCAACCGACTGGGGGGGGCTACGAGCAGTACTTC.

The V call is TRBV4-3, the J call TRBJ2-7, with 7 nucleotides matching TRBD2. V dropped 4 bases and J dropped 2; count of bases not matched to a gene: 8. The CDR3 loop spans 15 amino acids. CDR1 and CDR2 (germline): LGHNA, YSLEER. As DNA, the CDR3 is TGCGCCAGCAGCCCGTTAGCGGGTCATGCCTACGAGCAGTACTTC. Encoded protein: CASSPLAGHAYEQYF.

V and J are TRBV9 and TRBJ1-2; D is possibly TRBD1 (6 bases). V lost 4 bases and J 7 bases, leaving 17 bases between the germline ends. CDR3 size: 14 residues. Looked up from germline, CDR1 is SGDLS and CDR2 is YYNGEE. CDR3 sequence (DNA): TGTGCCAGCAGCCCTCGCGGGGGGGGCTCTGGCTACACCTTC. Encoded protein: CASSPRGGGSGYTF. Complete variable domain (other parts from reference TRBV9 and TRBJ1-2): DSGVTQTPKHLITATGQRVTLRCSPRSGDLSVYWYQQSLDQGLQFLIQYYNGEERAKGNILERFSAQQFPDLHSELNLSSLELGDSALYFCASSPRGGGSGYTFGSGTRLTVV.

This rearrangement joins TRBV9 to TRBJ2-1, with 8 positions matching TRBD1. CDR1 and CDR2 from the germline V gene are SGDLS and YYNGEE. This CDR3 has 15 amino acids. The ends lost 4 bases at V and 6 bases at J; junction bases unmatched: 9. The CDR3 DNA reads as TGTGCCAGCAGCTCCGGGACAGGAGGATCCAATGAGCAGTTCTTC. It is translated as CASSSGTGGSNEQFF.

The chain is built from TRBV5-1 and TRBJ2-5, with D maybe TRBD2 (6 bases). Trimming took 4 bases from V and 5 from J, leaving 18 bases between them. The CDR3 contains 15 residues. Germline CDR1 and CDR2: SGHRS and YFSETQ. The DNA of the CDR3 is TGCGCCAGCAGCGGGGGAGAGACTAGATTGGAGACCCAGTACTTC. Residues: CASSGGETRLETQYF.